A selection of T cell receptor beta chains follows, all from one sample in a study of tumor-infiltrating lymphocytes in primary liver carcinoma. MiXCR, run by TCRdb on the multiplex PCR reads, gives a single entry per CDR3 protein. This sample carries 300,000 to 350,000 distinct CDR3 sequences, 65% of them seen once, and the ten largest clones take 5.5% to 7%. Input material: peripheral blood. These TCRs come from a man aged 40-55 years with primary liver carcinoma and hepatitis B virus infection. CDR3s include the opening cysteine and the closing phenylalanine or tryptophan. Each record gives: clone size, D gene, V gene, J gene, CDR3 DNA, CDR3 protein. A D gene is named only where the DNA matches it firmly. Not all rows give a size; the values are once, few, many and, for expanded clones, a class.

clone_size: few; d_call: .; v_call: TRBV5-6; j_call: TRBJ1-2; cdr3_nt: TGTGCCAGCAGCTCCTGGGACCGCAACTATGGCTACACCTTC; cdr3_aa: CASSSWDRNYGYTF
clone_size: .; d_call: .; v_call: TRBV11-2; j_call: TRBJ1-2; cdr3_nt: TGTGCCAGCAGCTTAGCCCTGACAGGCCTAGGGTTTCACTTC; cdr3_aa: CASSLALTGLGFHF
clone_size: .; d_call: TRBD1; v_call: TRBV6-5; j_call: TRBJ1-2; cdr3_nt: TGTGCCAGCAGTTACTCGGGACAGGGGTCCGGACGCTATGGCTACACCTTC; cdr3_aa: CASSYSGQGSGRYGYTF
clone_size: many; d_call: .; v_call: TRBV6-1; j_call: TRBJ2-7; cdr3_nt: TGTGCCAGCAGTGAACAGGGGAGGGACGGCGAGCAGTACTTC; cdr3_aa: CASSEQGRDGEQYF
clone_size: once; d_call: TRBD1; v_call: TRBV5-5; j_call: TRBJ2-4; cdr3_nt: TGTGTCAGCAGCTTACAGGGGAACAAAAACATTCAGTACTTC; cdr3_aa: CVSSLQGNKNIQYF
clone_size: .; d_call: TRBD2; v_call: TRBV9; j_call: TRBJ2-5; cdr3_nt: TGTGCCAACAGCGCGGGACTAGCGGAAGAGACCCAGTACTTC; cdr3_aa: CANSAGLAEETQYF
clone_size: .; d_call: .; v_call: TRBV12-5; j_call: TRBJ2-3; cdr3_nt: TGTGCTAGAAGGGGGGGTTTTCATCAGCCCCAGTATTTT; cdr3_aa: CARRGGFHQPQYF
clone_size: few; d_call: .; v_call: TRBV12-3/TRBV12-4; j_call: TRBJ2-5; cdr3_nt: TGTGCCGGCAGTTTAGGGATCGAGACCCAGTACTTC; cdr3_aa: CAGSLGIETQYF
clone_size: .; d_call: TRBD1; v_call: TRBV28; j_call: TRBJ2-7; cdr3_nt: TGTGCCAGCAGTTCACCGGGGACAGCCTACGAGCAGTACTTC; cdr3_aa: CASSSPGTAYEQYF
clone_size: .; d_call: TRBD1; v_call: TRBV6-6; j_call: TRBJ2-2; cdr3_nt: TGTGCCATCTCGAGGGGGCATAGCGGGGAGCTGTTTTTT; cdr3_aa: CAISRGHSGELFF
clone_size: many; d_call: TRBD2; v_call: TRBV24-1; j_call: TRBJ2-1; cdr3_nt: TGTGCCACCAGTGATCCCTCGACTAGCGGAGATTACAATGAGCAGTTCTTC; cdr3_aa: CATSDPSTSGDYNEQFF
clone_size: .; d_call: TRBD2; v_call: TRBV11-1; j_call: TRBJ2-3; cdr3_nt: TGTGCCAGCAGCAAAGGCGGGAGTTTCACAGATACGCAGTATTTT; cdr3_aa: CASSKGGSFTDTQYF
clone_size: once; d_call: .; v_call: TRBV6-2/TRBV6-3; j_call: TRBJ2-3; cdr3_nt: TGTGCCAGCAGTTACAGGGGGGTGCAAGATACGCAGTATTTT; cdr3_aa: CASSYRGVQDTQYF
clone_size: .; d_call: .; v_call: TRBV11-2; j_call: TRBJ2-3; cdr3_nt: TGTGCCAGCAGCTTAGGTTCTTTTAATGGAATAGCGGCCCTAACGCACTATTTT; cdr3_aa: CASSLGSFNGIAALTHYF
clone_size: .; d_call: .; v_call: TRBV11-2; j_call: TRBJ2-3; cdr3_nt: TGTGCCAGCAGCTTTCTCGGAGCTACTAGCTGGAGAGTTACGCAGTATTTT; cdr3_aa: CASSFLGATSWRVTQYF
clone_size: .; d_call: TRBD2; v_call: TRBV28; j_call: TRBJ2-1; cdr3_nt: TGTGCCAGCAGTTCCCCCGCTAGCGGGAGGAATGAGCAGTTCTTC; cdr3_aa: CASSSPASGRNEQFF
clone_size: many; d_call: TRBD1; v_call: TRBV6-6; j_call: TRBJ1-5; cdr3_nt: TGTGCCAGCAGCTACTCGAGGGACAGTAATCAGCCCCAGCATTTT; cdr3_aa: CASSYSRDSNQPQHF
clone_size: many; d_call: .; v_call: TRBV6-1; j_call: TRBJ1-5; cdr3_nt: TGTGCCAGCAGTACCAAGCGGGTTCTAAGGGAAATCCCCCATAGCAATCAGCCCCAGCATTTT; cdr3_aa: CASSTKRVLREIPHSNQPQHF
clone_size: .; d_call: TRBD2; v_call: TRBV5-1; j_call: TRBJ2-1; cdr3_nt: TGCGCCAGCAGCTTGTCCTGGACTAGCGGGGCGGGCTATGAGCAGTCCTTC; cdr3_aa: CASSLSWTSGAGYEQSF
clone_size: .; d_call: TRBD1; v_call: TRBV7-9; j_call: TRBJ2-7; cdr3_nt: TGTGCCAACAGCAGACCCCAGGGGGCTGACTACGAGCAGTACTTC; cdr3_aa: CANSRPQGADYEQYF
clone_size: few; d_call: .; v_call: TRBV5-1; j_call: TRBJ2-1; cdr3_nt: TGCGCCAGCAGCTTGTCGGTGGGCGGGCCACGGTACAATGAGCAGTTCTTC; cdr3_aa: CASSLSVGGPRYNEQFF
clone_size: .; d_call: .; v_call: TRBV7-9; j_call: TRBJ2-5; cdr3_nt: TGTGCCGGACAATCGTGGGGCGGAGAGACCCAGTACTTC; cdr3_aa: CAGQSWGGETQYF
clone_size: .; d_call: TRBD2; v_call: TRBV6-1; j_call: TRBJ2-7; cdr3_nt: TGTGCCAGCAGTGAAGAAGTTCTAGTACTAGCGGGAGGGAGCTCCTACGAGCAGTACTTC; cdr3_aa: CASSEEVLVLAGGSSYEQYF
clone_size: once; d_call: .; v_call: TRBV18; j_call: TRBJ2-5; cdr3_nt: TGTGCCAGCTCCCTAATGGGGGTCCAACAAGAGACCCAGTACTTC; cdr3_aa: CASSLMGVQQETQYF
clone_size: .; d_call: .; v_call: TRBV4-2; j_call: TRBJ2-2; cdr3_nt: TGTGCCAGCAGCCAAGATCGGGAGCGGGACACCGGGGAGCTGTTTTTT; cdr3_aa: CASSQDRERDTGELFF
clone_size: .; d_call: .; v_call: TRBV11-2; j_call: TRBJ2-4; cdr3_nt: TGTGCCAGCAGCTTAGGTCAGGACAGAGGGTTCCAGTACTTC; cdr3_aa: CASSLGQDRGFQYF
clone_size: .; d_call: TRBD2; v_call: TRBV11-2; j_call: TRBJ2-1; cdr3_nt: TGTGCCAGCAGCTTTACCACAGGGACTAGGCCCTACAATGAGCAGTTGTTC; cdr3_aa: CASSFTTGTRPYNEQLF
clone_size: .; d_call: TRBD2; v_call: TRBV11-2; j_call: TRBJ2-7; cdr3_nt: TGTACCGGCAGCTTAGGCGGGAGTTCCTACGAGCAGTACTTC; cdr3_aa: CTGSLGGSSYEQYF
clone_size: .; d_call: TRBD2; v_call: TRBV29-1; j_call: TRBJ2-1; cdr3_nt: TGCAGCGTTGAATGGGGACTAGCGTCTTATGAGCAGTTCTTC; cdr3_aa: CSVEWGLASYEQFF
clone_size: .; d_call: .; v_call: TRBV11-2; j_call: TRBJ2-1; cdr3_nt: TGTTCCAGCAACGTTGGGGACTCACAAGAGCAGTTCTTC; cdr3_aa: CSSNVGDSQEQFF
clone_size: once; d_call: .; v_call: TRBV6-5; j_call: TRBJ1-1; cdr3_nt: TGCGCCAGCAGACGACAGAGGAGAGCTTTCTTT; cdr3_aa: CASRRQRRAFF
clone_size: .; d_call: .; v_call: TRBV6-5; j_call: TRBJ2-6; cdr3_nt: TGTGCCAGCAGTTACACCCGAGGCTCTGGGGCCAACGTCCGGACTTTC; cdr3_aa: CASSYTRGSGANVRTF
clone_size: many; d_call: .; v_call: TRBV6-5; j_call: TRBJ2-7; cdr3_nt: TGTGCCAGCAGTATCCCTCCCGAGCAGTACTTC; cdr3_aa: CASSIPPEQYF
clone_size: .; d_call: .; v_call: TRBV4-2; j_call: TRBJ2-7; cdr3_nt: TGTGCCAGCAGCCAAGGACAAGGCTACGGGCAGTACTTC; cdr3_aa: CASSQGQGYGQYF
clone_size: .; d_call: .; v_call: TRBV4-2; j_call: TRBJ1-5; cdr3_nt: TGTGCCAGCAGCCAAATTTTACAGTCAAATCAGCCCCGGCATTTT; cdr3_aa: CASSQILQSNQPRHF
clone_size: .; d_call: TRBD2; v_call: TRBV11-2; j_call: TRBJ2-3; cdr3_nt: TGTGCCAGCAGCCCCAATAGCGGGCTTAACAGAGATACGCAGTATTTT; cdr3_aa: CASSPNSGLNRDTQYF
clone_size: .; d_call: TRBD2; v_call: TRBV6-2/TRBV6-3; j_call: TRBJ2-1; cdr3_nt: TGTGCCAGCAGTTACTCCCCACCTAGCGGGTTGTACAATGAGTGGTTCTTC; cdr3_aa: CASSYSPPSGLYNEWFF
clone_size: many; d_call: .; v_call: TRBV11-2; j_call: TRBJ2-3; cdr3_nt: TGTGCCAGCAGCTGGGACGGAAGCACAGATACGCAGTATTTT; cdr3_aa: CASSWDGSTDTQYF
clone_size: .; d_call: .; v_call: TRBV12-3/TRBV12-4; j_call: TRBJ1-1; cdr3_nt: TGTACCAGCAGTCGAGGGGGACCGAACACTGAAGCTTTCTTT; cdr3_aa: CTSSRGGPNTEAFF
clone_size: once; d_call: TRBD1; v_call: TRBV13; j_call: TRBJ2-3; cdr3_nt: TGTGCCTGTCGCAGGCAGGACAGGGCAGATACGCAGTATTTT; cdr3_aa: CACRRQDRADTQYF
clone_size: many; d_call: .; v_call: TRBV6-1; j_call: TRBJ2-5; cdr3_nt: TGTGCCAGCAATGAATGGAAAGGCAAGACCCAGTACTTC; cdr3_aa: CASNEWKGKTQYF
clone_size: many; d_call: TRBD2; v_call: TRBV6-5; j_call: TRBJ2-7; cdr3_nt: TGTGCCAGCAGTTACTCAGGACTAGCGGGGATACCAGGCGAGCAGTACTTC; cdr3_aa: CASSYSGLAGIPGEQYF
clone_size: many; d_call: TRBD1; v_call: TRBV6-6; j_call: TRBJ1-1; cdr3_nt: TGTGCCAGCAGTCCCCTTCAAACAGGGGACCCTGAAGCTTTCTTT; cdr3_aa: CASSPLQTGDPEAFF
clone_size: few; d_call: .; v_call: TRBV5-1; j_call: TRBJ1-1; cdr3_nt: TGCGCCAGCAGCGTGGACATGGTCATGAACACTGAAGCTTTCTTT; cdr3_aa: CASSVDMVMNTEAFF
clone_size: .; d_call: .; v_call: TRBV24-1; j_call: TRBJ2-1; cdr3_nt: TGTGCCACCAGTGATCCGCTACAAGGGATAAGCTCCTACAATGAGCAGTTCTTC; cdr3_aa: CATSDPLQGISSYNEQFF
clone_size: few; d_call: TRBD2; v_call: TRBV28; j_call: TRBJ2-2; cdr3_nt: TGTGCCAGCGGGGGAGCGGGGTCGAACACCGGGGAGCTGTTTTTT; cdr3_aa: CASGGAGSNTGELFF
clone_size: .; d_call: .; v_call: TRBV6-2/TRBV6-3; j_call: TRBJ2-3; cdr3_nt: TGTGCCAGCAAGTGGGTTTCTATAGATACGCAGTATTTT; cdr3_aa: CASKWVSIDTQYF
clone_size: many; d_call: .; v_call: TRBV10-3; j_call: TRBJ2-2; cdr3_nt: TGTGCCATCAGTCAGAGCACCACGAACACCGGGGAGCTGTTTTTT; cdr3_aa: CAISQSTTNTGELFF
clone_size: few; d_call: TRBD2; v_call: TRBV12-3/TRBV12-4; j_call: TRBJ2-7; cdr3_nt: TGTGCCAGCAGCCCCCTAAGCGGGAGAGGAGGCGAGCAGTACTTC; cdr3_aa: CASSPLSGRGGEQYF
clone_size: .; d_call: TRBD2; v_call: TRBV5-6; j_call: TRBJ2-7; cdr3_nt: TGTGTCAGCAGCTCCTTGACTAGCGGAGACCCCTACGAGCAGTACTTC; cdr3_aa: CVSSSLTSGDPYEQYF
clone_size: many; d_call: .; v_call: TRBV12-3/TRBV12-4; j_call: TRBJ2-7; cdr3_nt: TGTGCCAGCAGTTACCCAGGAGCCTACGAGCAGTACTTC; cdr3_aa: CASSYPGAYEQYF
clone_size: .; d_call: TRBD2; v_call: TRBV11-3; j_call: TRBJ2-3; cdr3_nt: TGTGCCAGCAGACCTGGACTAGGAGCCAAGGATACGCAGTATTTT; cdr3_aa: CASRPGLGAKDTQYF
clone_size: .; d_call: .; v_call: TRBV6-6; j_call: TRBJ1-1; cdr3_nt: TGTGCCAGCATTCTCCGACAGAACACTGAAGCTTTCTTT; cdr3_aa: CASILRQNTEAFF